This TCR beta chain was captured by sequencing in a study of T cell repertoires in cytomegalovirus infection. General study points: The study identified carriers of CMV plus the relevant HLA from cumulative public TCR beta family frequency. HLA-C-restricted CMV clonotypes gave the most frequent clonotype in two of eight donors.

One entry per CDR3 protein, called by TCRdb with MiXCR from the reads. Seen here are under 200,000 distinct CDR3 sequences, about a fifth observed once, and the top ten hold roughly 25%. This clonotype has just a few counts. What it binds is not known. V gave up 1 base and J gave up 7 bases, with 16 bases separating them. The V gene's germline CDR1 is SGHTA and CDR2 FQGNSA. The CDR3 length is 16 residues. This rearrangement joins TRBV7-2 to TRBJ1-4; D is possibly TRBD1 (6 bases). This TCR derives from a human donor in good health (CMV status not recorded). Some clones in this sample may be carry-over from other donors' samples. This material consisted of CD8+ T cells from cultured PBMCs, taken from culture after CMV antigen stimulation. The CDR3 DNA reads TGTGCCAGCAGCTTAGACACAGGGTCGGGAATTGAAAAACTGTTTTTT. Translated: CASSLDTGSGIEKLFF.